This T cell receptor (beta chain) was recovered during a study of molecular identifiers for immune sequencing clone quantification. As CD8+CD4-CCR7+CD45RA+ cells, naive CD8 T cells were sorted. From germline, CDR1 is DFQATT and CDR2 SNEGSKA (reference sequence). The CDR3 runs 14 residues. With 1 base removed from V and 9 bases from J, the gap between germline ends came to 16 bases. MiXCR was run by TCRdb on the PCR reads, yielding one entry per CDR3 protein. The sample lists about 630,000 distinct CDR3 sequences, about 25% occurring once. The chain combines TRBV20-1 with TRBJ1-5, with D uncertain. This sequence was found in a human donor in good health. Some libraries in this study had Jurkat cell RNA spiked in. The specimen was naive CD8+ T cells from blood, with Jurkat cell RNA spiked in. Subset described: FACS-sorted CD8+CD4-CCR7+CD45RA+ naive T cells. As DNA, the CDR3 is TGCAGTGCTAGAGGTCGCGGGGAGCTTCGGCCCCAGCATTTT. It specifies CSARGRGELRPQHF.